This T cell receptor (beta chain) came from a study of T cell changes during pregnancy in multiple sclerosis. Produced via immunoSEQ multiplex PCR; TCRdb's table is partial and in-frame only. Of tens of thousands of clones in the sample, about nine tenths were seen once. V shed 8 bases, J shed 2 bases, and the junction held 6 bases outside the gene matches. Germline V gene data show CDR1 as SEHNR and CDR2 as FQNEAQ (reference sequence). This CDR3 is built from 14 residues. V gene TRBV7-9 combines with J gene TRBJ1-1; 9 bases are shared with TRBD1. The source of this sequence is a female donor in good health, enrolled as a control in a pregnancy study. The material sequenced was peripheral blood, taken in the third trimester of pregnancy. The CDR3, as DNA: TGTGCCAGCCGCCGACAGGGGGTAAACACTGAAGCTTTCTTT. It is translated as CASRRQGVNTEAFF.